This is a list of T cell receptor beta chains from one sample in a study of blood T cell repertoires in COVID-19. The table came from immunoSEQ multiplex PCR; TCRdb's copy has only in-frame clones and leaves some out. Among under 85,000 clones listed, around four fifths were seen once. Sequenced sample: peripheral blood. The receptor source for this set is a man of 80 years or more with active or convalescent COVID-19. Each CDR3 is given with its conserved first and last residue. The D gene is left open where the match is weak. Not all rows give a size; the values are once, few, many and, for expanded clones, a class.

j_gene: TRBJ2-5
abundance: .
v_gene: TRBV5-1
d_gene: TRBD2
CDR3aa: CASSLIGGRAQGETQYF
CDR3nt: TGCGCCAGCAGCTTGATCGGCGGGAGGGCCCAGGGGGAGACCCAGTACTTC

j_gene: TRBJ1-1
abundance: .
v_gene: TRBV7-9
d_gene: TRBD1
CDR3aa: CASSFGQGYTEAFF
CDR3nt: TGTGCCAGCAGCTTCGGACAGGGTTATACTGAAGCTTTCTTT

j_gene: TRBJ2-3
abundance: .
v_gene: TRBV3-1/TRBV3-2
d_gene: TRBD2
CDR3aa: CASSQGLAGAGGDTQYF
CDR3nt: TGTGCCAGCAGCCAAGGACTAGCGGGAGCAGGGGGAGATACGCAGTATTTT

j_gene: TRBJ1-4
abundance: once
v_gene: TRBV9
d_gene: TRBD1
CDR3aa: CASSLRTGEGEKLFF
CDR3nt: TGTGCCAGCAGCCTACGGACAGGGGAGGGTGAAAAACTGTTTTTT

j_gene: TRBJ1-5
abundance: .
v_gene: TRBV6-1
d_gene: TRBD1
CDR3aa: CASSEGQGVQPQHF
CDR3nt: TGTGCCAGCAGTGAAGGGCAGGGGGTGCAGCCCCAGCATTTT

j_gene: TRBJ1-4
abundance: .
v_gene: TRBV7-3
d_gene: .
CDR3aa: CASSPTGLTNEKLFF
CDR3nt: TGTGCCAGCAGCCCGACGGGGTTAACTAATGAAAAACTGTTTTTT

j_gene: TRBJ1-1
abundance: .
v_gene: TRBV7-9
d_gene: TRBD1
CDR3aa: CASSYIQGRAEAFF
CDR3nt: TGTGCCAGCAGCTATATACAGGGGAGAGCTGAAGCTTTCTTT

j_gene: TRBJ1-1
abundance: .
v_gene: TRBV29-1
d_gene: .
CDR3aa: CSVEFEQNTEAFF
CDR3nt: TGCAGCGTTGAATTTGAGCAGAACACTGAAGCTTTCTTT

j_gene: TRBJ2-5
abundance: .
v_gene: TRBV12-5
d_gene: .
CDR3aa: CASGLGSGEGETQYF
CDR3nt: TGTGCTAGTGGTTTGGGTAGCGGAGAGGGGGAGACCCAGTACTTC

j_gene: TRBJ2-2
abundance: once
v_gene: TRBV19
d_gene: .
CDR3aa: CASDSLGGARSRTGELFF
CDR3nt: TGTGCCAGCGACTCGTTAGGCGGGGCCAGAAGCAGAACCGGGGAGCTGTTTTTT

j_gene: TRBJ1-4
abundance: .
v_gene: TRBV3-1/TRBV3-2
d_gene: TRBD1
CDR3aa: CASSGSGQGAAKLFF
CDR3nt: TGTGCCAGCAGCGGGTCAGGACAGGGAGCTGCAAAACTGTTTTTT

j_gene: TRBJ2-3
abundance: .
v_gene: TRBV10-3
d_gene: .
CDR3aa: CAIRGAAASTDTQYF
CDR3nt: TGTGCCATCAGGGGGGCGGCCGCTAGCACAGATACGCAGTATTTT

j_gene: TRBJ2-5
abundance: .
v_gene: TRBV7-2
d_gene: .
CDR3aa: CASSLGGGQETQYF
CDR3nt: TGTGCCAGCAGCTTAGGGGGCGGCCAAGAGACCCAGTACTTC

j_gene: TRBJ2-7
abundance: .
v_gene: TRBV30
d_gene: TRBD2
CDR3aa: CAWRARRPTLTSGNSYEQYF
CDR3nt: TGTGCCTGGCGGGCCCGGAGACCGACGCTTACTAGCGGGAATTCCTACGAGCAGTACTTC

j_gene: TRBJ2-1
abundance: .
v_gene: TRBV9
d_gene: TRBD2
CDR3aa: CASGLAGNNEQFF
CDR3nt: TGTGCCAGCGGACTAGCGGGGAACAATGAGCAGTTCTTC

j_gene: TRBJ2-3
abundance: .
v_gene: TRBV2
d_gene: TRBD2
CDR3aa: CASLLGLAVDTQYF
CDR3nt: TGTGCCAGCCTTTTGGGACTAGCGGTAGATACGCAGTATTTT

j_gene: TRBJ2-1
abundance: .
v_gene: TRBV9
d_gene: TRBD2
CDR3aa: CASSVLLAGYGEQFF
CDR3nt: TGTGCCAGCAGCGTATTACTAGCGGGATATGGTGAGCAGTTCTTC

j_gene: TRBJ2-7
abundance: once
v_gene: TRBV30
d_gene: .
CDR3aa: CAWSPRGASSYEQYF
CDR3nt: TGTGCCTGGAGCCCCCGGGGGGCAAGCTCCTACGAGCAGTACTTC

j_gene: TRBJ1-2
abundance: many
v_gene: TRBV3-1/TRBV3-2
d_gene: .
CDR3aa: CASSQDGGQKGYTF
CDR3nt: TGTGCCAGCAGCCAAGACGGGGGGCAGAAAGGCTACACCTTC

j_gene: TRBJ1-4
abundance: .
v_gene: TRBV19
d_gene: TRBD1
CDR3aa: CASSLPTGGREKLFF
CDR3nt: TGTGCCAGTAGTCTACCTACAGGGGGACGGGAAAAACTGTTTTTT

j_gene: TRBJ2-3
abundance: .
v_gene: TRBV7-9
d_gene: TRBD2
CDR3aa: CASSPIAGGPTDTQYF
CDR3nt: TGTGCCAGCAGCCCTATAGCGGGGGGCCCCACAGATACGCAGTATTTT

j_gene: TRBJ2-5
abundance: .
v_gene: TRBV5-1
d_gene: TRBD2
CDR3aa: CASSTTSGGASETQYF
CDR3nt: TGCGCCAGCAGCACCACTAGCGGGGGGGCCTCGGAGACCCAGTACTTC

j_gene: TRBJ1-6
abundance: .
v_gene: TRBV5-1
d_gene: .
CDR3aa: CASSLAGGSGNSPLHF
CDR3nt: TGCGCCAGCAGCTTGGCGGGGGGCTCGGGAAATTCACCCCTCCACTTT

j_gene: TRBJ2-1
abundance: .
v_gene: TRBV6-5
d_gene: .
CDR3aa: CASSRDSFPYEQFF
CDR3nt: TGTGCCAGCAGTAGGGACTCCTTCCCCTATGAGCAGTTCTTC

j_gene: TRBJ2-7
abundance: .
v_gene: TRBV7-8
d_gene: TRBD1
CDR3aa: CASSPRDSYSYEQYF
CDR3nt: TGTGCCAGCAGCCCACGGGACAGCTACTCCTACGAGCAGTACTTC

j_gene: TRBJ2-1
abundance: .
v_gene: TRBV6-5
d_gene: .
CDR3aa: CASSYSQRGSYNEQFF
CDR3nt: TGTGCCAGCAGTTACTCCCAGAGAGGGTCCTACAATGAGCAGTTCTTC

j_gene: TRBJ1-2
abundance: .
v_gene: TRBV7-2
d_gene: .
CDR3aa: CASSISGGGGYTF
CDR3nt: TGTGCCAGCAGCATTTCCGGGGGAGGGGGCTACACCTTC

j_gene: TRBJ1-3
abundance: once
v_gene: TRBV7-9
d_gene: TRBD1
CDR3aa: CASSPAIGQGPPGNTIYF
CDR3nt: TGTGCCAGCAGCCCAGCTATAGGACAGGGCCCGCCGGGAAACACCATATATTTT

j_gene: TRBJ2-1
abundance: .
v_gene: TRBV2
d_gene: .
CDR3aa: CASRAGGNEQFF
CDR3nt: TGTGCCAGCAGGGCAGGAGGCAATGAGCAGTTCTTC

j_gene: TRBJ1-4
abundance: .
v_gene: TRBV19
d_gene: .
CDR3aa: CASRVRQGLLNEKLFF
CDR3nt: TGTGCCAGTAGGGTTCGGCAGGGATTACTTAATGAAAAACTGTTTTTT

j_gene: TRBJ2-7
abundance: .
v_gene: TRBV28
d_gene: TRBD2
CDR3aa: CASSTRTSGTYEQYF
CDR3nt: TGTGCCAGCAGTACACGGACTAGCGGGACCTACGAGCAGTACTTC

j_gene: TRBJ2-7
abundance: .
v_gene: TRBV3-1/TRBV3-2
d_gene: TRBD1
CDR3aa: CASSHGDRAYEQYF
CDR3nt: TGTGCCAGCAGCCATGGGGACAGAGCCTACGAGCAGTACTTC

j_gene: TRBJ2-7
abundance: .
v_gene: TRBV18
d_gene: TRBD1
CDR3aa: CASTSTQQGAGEQYF
CDR3nt: TGTGCCAGCACGTCGACCCAACAGGGGGCGGGTGAGCAGTACTTC

j_gene: TRBJ2-1
abundance: .
v_gene: TRBV28
d_gene: TRBD2
CDR3aa: CASSLWGLAGSRDEQFF
CDR3nt: TGTGCCAGCAGTTTATGGGGGTTAGCGGGAAGTAGAGATGAGCAGTTCTTC

j_gene: TRBJ2-2
abundance: .
v_gene: TRBV19
d_gene: .
CDR3aa: CASTLGATSTGELFF
CDR3nt: TGTGCCAGTACCTTGGGGGCGACGAGTACCGGGGAGCTGTTTTTT